One sample yielded the 20 T cell receptor beta chains listed below, sequenced in a study of regulatory T cells in long-lasting Graves disease. Building of the TCR beta libraries involved iRepertoire HTBI primers and Arm-PCR of CDR3 regions. TCRdb reprocessed the multiplex PCR reads via MiXCR and lists one record per CDR3 protein. The sample has some 320,000 distinct CDR3 sequences; 15% to 20% are singletons. Time point: newly diagnosed GD, antithyroid drugs for less than 3 months. Preparation of the TCR library used RNA extracted from PBMCs. The sequenced sample was peripheral blood mononuclear cells (PBMCs), obtained at new diagnosis, from a patient treated with antithyroid drugs. The receptors come from a female donor with Graves disease.

This clonotype appeared a few times. A far larger clone is off by one base, so a read error is likely. V and J are TRBV28 and TRBJ2-3; TRBD2 aligns across 9 bases. The CDR3 covers 16 residues. Looked up from germline, CDR1 is MDHEN and CDR2 is SYDVKM. The CDR3, as DNA: TGTGCCAGCAGTTATGTGGGGGGTAGCGGGAGTAATGAGCGGTACTTC. Protein: CASSYVGGSGSNERYF.

This clonotype was detected once. The V call is TRBV4-1, the J call TRBJ1-6; weak D call: TRBD1 (6 bases). CDR1 MGHRA and CDR2 YSYEKL come from the germline V gene. Trimming removed 8 bases at V and 6 bases at J, with 14 bases between. This CDR3 is built from 14 residues. In DNA form, the CDR3 reads TGCGCCAGCTCTCCCCAGGGGTCTAATTCACCCCTCCACTTT. Protein sequence: CASSPQGSNSPLHF.

This clonotype was seen at least ten times. V and J are TRBV18 and TRBJ2-1; 11 positions agree with TRBD2. Germline V CDR1 and CDR2: KGHSH, LQKENI. The V and J ends lost 6 bases and 7 bases, in that order; junction bases with no gene match: 8. The CDR3 is 15 residues long. The CDR3 is CASSRLAGQGNEQFF. In nucleotides, the CDR3 is TGTGCCAGCTCCAGACTAGCGGGACAAGGAAATGAGCAGTTCTTC.

Concerning this clonotype: A much more abundant neighbour one base away suggests this may be a read error. The genes are TRBV6-2 or TRBV6-3 and TRBJ2-2; TRBD2 aligns across 11 bases. The CDR3 totals 17 residues. Germline V gene sequence: CDR1 MNHEY, CDR2 SVGEGT. Trimming cost V 1 base and J 0 bases; bases outside gene matches: 1. The CDR3 loop reads CASSYLTSGTNTGELFF. In nucleotides, the CDR3 is TGTGCCAGCAGTTACTTGACTAGCGGGACGAACACCGGGGAGCTGTTTTTT.

This clonotype was seen only a few times. The chain combines TRBV19 with TRBJ2-1, with D perhaps matching TRBD2 (6 bases). V was shortened by 3 bases and J by 12 bases, with 15 bases between the two germline ends. Germline loops: CDR1 LNHDA, CDR2 SQIVND (reference sequence). CDR3 size: 13 residues. The CDR3 loop reads CASSMRSLGGQFF. The CDR3 DNA reads TGTGCCAGTAGTATGCGATCCCTCGGGGGGCAGTTCTTC.

V usage is TRBV30 and J usage is TRBJ1-2; D perhaps matches TRBD1 (5 bases). The CDR3 runs to 14 residues. CDR1 and CDR2 (germline): GTSNPN, SVGIG (reference sequence). The V gene lost 2 bases and the J gene lost 6 bases, with 16 bases spanning the gap. CDR3 residues: CAWSPGWQGDGYTF. As DNA, the CDR3 is TGTGCCTGGAGTCCCGGGTGGCAGGGTGATGGCTACACCTTC.

This clonotype has a count of ten or more. The J gene is TRBJ2-1, the V gene TRBV20-1, with TRBD1 matching over 9 bases. After removal of 1 base from V and 5 bases from J, the junction contained 0 bases not matched to a gene. The CDR3 is made up of 13 amino acids. Germline V gene data show CDR1 as DFQATT and CDR2 as SNEGSKA (reference sequence). The DNA of the CDR3 is TGCAGTGCTAGAGGGGACAGGGACAATGAGCAGTTCTTC. Translated: CSARGDRDNEQFF.

This clonotype was recorded at least ten times. The chain's CDR3 is CASSFRAGNSYNEQFF. The CDR3, as DNA: TGTGCCAGCAGTTTCCGAGCGGGGAACTCCTACAATGAGCAGTTCTTC. V and J are TRBV12-3 or TRBV12-4 and TRBJ2-1; 7 bases match TRBD2. This CDR3 has 16 amino acids. V lost 3 bases, J lost 0 bases, and 5 bases stayed unmatched.

This clonotype was picked up many times. V usage is TRBV6-1 and J usage is TRBJ2-5; TRBD1 is a possible D gene (6 bases). The ends were cut back, 5 bases at V and 1 base at J, with 11 bases in the middle. The length of the CDR3 is 14 residues. Germline lookup yields CDR1 MNHNS and CDR2 SASEGT. In DNA form, the CDR3 reads TGTGCCAGCAGTCCCGGGACATCCCAAGAGACCCAGTACTTC. Encoded protein: CASSPGTSQETQYF.

This clonotype was observed a handful of times. Here the CDR3 reads CSALPDRVVNTEAFF. Written as DNA, the CDR3 is TGCAGCGCCCTACCGGACAGGGTTGTGAACACTGAAGCTTTCTTT. The chain has TRBV29-1 and TRBJ1-1, with TRBD1 matching 8 bases. J was trimmed by 0 bases and V by 7 bases; bases with no gene match: 10. The CDR3 is 15 residues long. Germline V gene sequence: CDR1 SQVTM, CDR2 ANQGSEA.

This clonotype was seen at least ten times. The chain employs TRBV2 and TRBJ2-1; TRBD2 matches 10 bases. Looked up from germline, CDR1 is SNHLY and CDR2 is FYNNEI. The CDR3 is 14 amino acids. The junction had 3 bases not matched to a gene; V was cut back by 4 bases and J by 6 bases. CDR3 bases: TGTGCCAGCAGTGTACTAGCGGGGATCAATGAGCAGTTCTTC. Residues: CASSVLAGINEQFF.

A note on this clonotype: A much larger clone lies one base from this, so it may be a read error. This chain connects TRBV12-3 or TRBV12-4 to TRBJ1-5; D not certain. The CDR3 sequence is 14 residues long. The CDR3 coding sequence is TGTGCCAGCAGTTTAGGGTTAACCAATCAGCCCAAGCATTTT. Translation: CASSLGLTNQPKHF.

This clonotype appeared many times. The chain uses TRBV12-3 or TRBV12-4 and TRBJ1-5, with 7 positions matching TRBD1. Trimming at V came to 1 base and at J to 5 bases, leaving 2 bases not matched to a gene. The CDR3 has 14 amino acids. The CDR3 spells CASSLVDRDQPQHF. The CDR3 DNA is TGTGCCAGCAGTTTAGTCGACAGGGATCAGCCCCAGCATTTT.

The table lists this clonotype with a few counts. The chain recombines TRBV7-9 with TRBJ2-5; 9 nucleotides match TRBD2. This CDR3 contains 14 residues. Germline CDR1 is SEHNR and CDR2 is FQNEAQ (reference sequence). Trimming removed 3 bases from V and 5 bases from J; junction bases left unmatched: 4. The DNA for the CDR3 is TGTGCCAGCAGCTTCAGCGGGGGGCAGGAGACCCAGTACTTC. Amino acids: CASSFSGGQETQYF.

This clonotype was observed many times. At one boundary the junction diverges from the germline segment, which might be a read error. This chain connects TRBV12-3 or TRBV12-4 to TRBJ1-2; D is unclear. The length of the CDR3 is 14 residues. The CDR3 nucleotides read TGTGCCAGCAGATCAACTCCCGAAGACCATGGCTACTCCTTC. Protein product: CASRSTPEDHGYSF.

The chain joins TRBV11-2 to TRBJ1-1, with D possibly matching TRBD1 (5 bases). The germline V gene has CDR1 SGHAT and CDR2 FQNNGV. There are 16 residues in the CDR3. V lost 5 bases and J lost 1, with 17 bases in between. The CDR3 DNA reads TGTGCCAGCAGCCCTGGTTTTCAGGGTAGGAACACTGAAGCTTTCTTT. Protein: CASSPGFQGRNTEAFF.

This clonotype was counted many times. V gene TRBV6-1 combines with J gene TRBJ2-2; TRBD2 might be the D (6 bases). Deletions cut 6 bases from V and 2 bases from J, with 13 bases between. The germline CDR1 and CDR2 sequences are MNHNS and SASEGT. The CDR3 loop spans 15 amino acids. For the CDR3, the DNA is TGTGCCAGCAGCCCGGGACTGGATAACACCGGGGAGCTGTTTTTT. It specifies CASSPGLDNTGELFF.

A word on this clonotype: No conserved phenylalanine or tryptophan ends this CDR3, so it is likely a read error. The CDR3 DNA reads TGCGCCAGCAGCCAAGAATATGGGACTAGCGGAGCAATTACGCAGTATTAT. Its protein product is CASSQEYGTSGAITQYY. The rearrangement joins TRBV4-1 to TRBJ2-3, with 11 bases lining up with TRBD2. Germline CDR1 reads MGHRA; CDR2 reads YSYEKL. The length of the CDR3 is 17 residues. Losses at the gene ends were 0 bases for V and 8 bases for J; bases not matched to a gene: 10.

This clonotype was counted many times. The V and J genes are TRBV24-1 and TRBJ1-2; D ambiguous. This CDR3 region has 12 residues. Trimming removed 0 bases at V and 7 bases at J, with 5 bases between. CDR1 is KGHDR and CDR2 is SFDVKD in the germline V gene. This CDR3 is CATSDLEGGYTF. The DNA of the CDR3 is TGTGCCACCAGTGATTTGGAAGGTGGCTACACCTTC.

This clonotype came up many times. The CDR3 bases are TGTGCCAGCAGCCGCTTGAAGGCGGAGGGGACTGAAGCTTTCTTT. It encodes CASSRLKAEGTEAFF. The chain links TRBV7-9 to TRBJ1-1; weak D call: TRBD1 (5 bases). In germline, CDR1 is SEHNR, CDR2 FQNEAQ (reference sequence). The ends were cut back, 5 bases at V and 5 bases at J, with 18 bases in the middle. The CDR3 loop spans 15 amino acids.